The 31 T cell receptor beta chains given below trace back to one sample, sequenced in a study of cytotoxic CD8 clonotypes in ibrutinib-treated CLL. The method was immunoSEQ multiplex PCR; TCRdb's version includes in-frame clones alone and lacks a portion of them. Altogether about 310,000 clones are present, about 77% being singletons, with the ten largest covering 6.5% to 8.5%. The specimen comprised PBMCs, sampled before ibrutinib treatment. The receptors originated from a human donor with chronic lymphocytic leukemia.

CDR3 DNA: TGTGCCAGCAGCTTAAGACTAGCGGGAGTGAGGAATGAGCAGTTCTTC. It translates to CASSLRLAGVRNEQFF. The chain is built from TRBV7-2 and TRBJ2-1; 12 positions match TRBD2. V was pared by 2 bases and J by 7 bases, with 6 bases of the junction left unmatched. The CDR3 loop spans 16 amino acids. Per the germline V gene, CDR1 is SGHTA and CDR2 is FQGNSA.

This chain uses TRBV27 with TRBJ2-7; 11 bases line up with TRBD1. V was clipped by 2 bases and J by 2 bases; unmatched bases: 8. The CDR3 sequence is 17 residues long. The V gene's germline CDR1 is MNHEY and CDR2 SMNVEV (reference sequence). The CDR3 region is CASSLGLPGQGAYEQYF. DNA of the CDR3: TGTGCCAGCAGTTTAGGGCTTCCGGGACAGGGGGCCTACGAGCAGTACTTC.

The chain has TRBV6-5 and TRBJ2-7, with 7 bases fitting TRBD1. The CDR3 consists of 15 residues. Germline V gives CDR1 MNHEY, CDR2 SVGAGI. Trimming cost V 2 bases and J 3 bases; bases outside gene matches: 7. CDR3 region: CASSYMAGGDYEQYF. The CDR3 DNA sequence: TGTGCCAGCAGTTACATGGCAGGGGGTGACTACGAGCAGTACTTC.

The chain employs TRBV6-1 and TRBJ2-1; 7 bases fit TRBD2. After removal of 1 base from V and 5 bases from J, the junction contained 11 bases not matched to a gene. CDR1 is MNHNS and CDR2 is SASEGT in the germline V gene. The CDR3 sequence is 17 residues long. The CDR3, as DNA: TGTGCCAGCAGTGAAGGGGAAAGCGGGATGCCCAACAATGAGCAGTTCTTC. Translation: CASSEGESGMPNNEQFF.

As DNA, the CDR3 is TGTGCCAGCAGCTTTCAGTCCCAGGAACCCACCTACGAGCAGTACTTC. Translation gives CASSFQSQEPTYEQYF. The chain has TRBV7-2 and TRBJ2-7; D unclear. The CDR3 loop spans 16 amino acids. The V end lost 3 bases, the J end lost 2 bases, and 17 bases lay between the germline ends. In germline, CDR1 is SGHTA, CDR2 FQGNSA.

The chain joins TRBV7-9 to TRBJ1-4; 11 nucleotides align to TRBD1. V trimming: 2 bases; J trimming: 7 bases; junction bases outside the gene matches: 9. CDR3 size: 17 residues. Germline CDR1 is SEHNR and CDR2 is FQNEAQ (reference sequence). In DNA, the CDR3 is TGTGCCAGCAGCTTAAGGACAGGGGGCCTCTTGGGTGAAAAACTGTTTTTT. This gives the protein CASSLRTGGLLGEKLFF.

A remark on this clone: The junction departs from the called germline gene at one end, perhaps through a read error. DNA for the CDR3: TGTGTCAGCAGAGGAATCTACGAGCAGTACTTC. Amino acid sequence: CVSRGIYEQYF. The chain employs TRBV6-5 and TRBJ2-7; the D is unclear. Per germline, CDR1 MNHEY and CDR2 SVGAGI. The CDR3 length is 11 residues.

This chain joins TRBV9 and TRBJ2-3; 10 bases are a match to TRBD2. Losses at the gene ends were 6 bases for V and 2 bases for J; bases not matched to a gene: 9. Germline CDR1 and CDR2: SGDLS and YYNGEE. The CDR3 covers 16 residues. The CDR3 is CASNPRTSGPTDTQYF. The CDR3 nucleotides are TGTGCCAGCAACCCTCGGACTAGCGGACCCACAGATACGCAGTATTTT.

CDR3 in amino acids: CASSAGLAGVNEQFF. CDR3 nucleotide sequence: TGTGCCAGCAGCGCAGGACTAGCGGGAGTTAATGAGCAGTTCTTC. V is TRBV9 and J is TRBJ2-1; 13 positions match TRBD2. The CDR3 consists of 15 residues. Trimming took 3 bases from V and 7 from J; bases not matched to a gene: 4. The V gene's germline CDR1 is SGDLS and CDR2 YYNGEE. The whole variable domain, remainder taken from reference TRBV9 and TRBJ2-1, is DSGVTQTPKHLITATGQRVTLRCSPRSGDLSVYWYQQSLDQGLQFLIQYYNGEERAKGNILERFSAQQFPDLHSELNLSSLELGDSALYFCASSAGLAGVNEQFFGPGTRLTVL.

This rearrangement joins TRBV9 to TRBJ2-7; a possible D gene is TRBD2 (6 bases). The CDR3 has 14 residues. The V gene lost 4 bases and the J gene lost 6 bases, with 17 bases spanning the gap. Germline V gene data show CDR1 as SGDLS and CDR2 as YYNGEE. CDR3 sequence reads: CASSPTGLRGEQYF. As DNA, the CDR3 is TGTGCCAGCAGCCCAACGGGACTCCGTGGCGAGCAGTACTTC.

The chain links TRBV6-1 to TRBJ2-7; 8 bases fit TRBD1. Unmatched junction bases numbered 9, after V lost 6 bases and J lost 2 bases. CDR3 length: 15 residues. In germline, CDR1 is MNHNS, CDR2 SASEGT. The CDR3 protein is CASRGMDREPYEQYF. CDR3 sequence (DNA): TGTGCCAGCAGAGGGATGGACAGGGAGCCCTACGAGCAGTACTTC.

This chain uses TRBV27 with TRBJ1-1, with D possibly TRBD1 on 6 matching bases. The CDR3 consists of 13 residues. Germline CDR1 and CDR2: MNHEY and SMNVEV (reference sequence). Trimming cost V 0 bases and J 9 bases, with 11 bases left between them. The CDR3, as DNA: TGTGCCAGCAGTTTATCTAGGGACACCCAAGCTTTCTTT. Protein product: CASSLSRDTQAFF.

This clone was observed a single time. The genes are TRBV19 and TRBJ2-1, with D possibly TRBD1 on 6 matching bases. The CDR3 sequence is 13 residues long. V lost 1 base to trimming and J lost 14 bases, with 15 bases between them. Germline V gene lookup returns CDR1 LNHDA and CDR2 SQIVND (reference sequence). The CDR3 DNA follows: TGTGCCAGTAGTATAGGGACAGCTGGGGCAGAGTTCTTC. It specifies CASSIGTAGAEFF.

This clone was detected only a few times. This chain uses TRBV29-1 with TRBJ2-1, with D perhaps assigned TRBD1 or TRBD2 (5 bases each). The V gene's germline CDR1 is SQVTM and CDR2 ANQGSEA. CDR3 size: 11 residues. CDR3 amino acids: CMGVAGYEQFF. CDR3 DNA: TGCATGGGGGTGGCGGGTTATGAGCAGTTCTTC.

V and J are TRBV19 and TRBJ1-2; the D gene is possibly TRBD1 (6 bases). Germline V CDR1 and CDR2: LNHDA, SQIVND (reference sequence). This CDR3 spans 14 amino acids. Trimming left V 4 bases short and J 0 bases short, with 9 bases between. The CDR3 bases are TGTGCCAGTAGTACCCACAGGGCTAACTATGGCTACACCTTC. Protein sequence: CASSTHRANYGYTF.

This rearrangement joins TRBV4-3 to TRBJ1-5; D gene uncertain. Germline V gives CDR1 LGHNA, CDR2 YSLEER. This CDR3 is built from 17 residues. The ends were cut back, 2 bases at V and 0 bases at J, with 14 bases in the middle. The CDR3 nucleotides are TGCGCCAGCAGCCAATCCATCTCAGGAGTTAGCAATCAGCCCCAGCATTTT. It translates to CASSQSISGVSNQPQHF.

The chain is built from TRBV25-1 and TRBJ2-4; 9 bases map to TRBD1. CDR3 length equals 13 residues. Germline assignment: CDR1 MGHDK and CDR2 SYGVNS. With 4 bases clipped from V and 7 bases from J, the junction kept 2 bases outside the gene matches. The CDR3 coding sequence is TGTGCCAGCAGTGGGACAGGGGCTAACATTCAGTACTTC. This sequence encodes CASSGTGANIQYF.

The CDR3: CASSKHRTGGETQYF. The CDR3 coding sequence is TGTGCCAGCAGCAAACACCGGACGGGAGGGGAGACCCAGTACTTC. The chain combines TRBV6-5 with TRBJ2-5, with 8 bases fitting TRBD2. The germline gives CDR1 MNHEY, CDR2 SVGAGI. CDR3 length equals 15 residues. The V gene end was trimmed by 6 bases and the J gene end by 5 bases; junction bases not matched to a gene: 11.

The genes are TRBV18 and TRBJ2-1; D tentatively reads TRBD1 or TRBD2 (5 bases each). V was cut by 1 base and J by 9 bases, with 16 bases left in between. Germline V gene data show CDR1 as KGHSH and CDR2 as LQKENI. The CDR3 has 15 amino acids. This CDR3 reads CASSPQGAGVGEQFF. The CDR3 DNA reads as TGTGCCAGCTCACCACAAGGGGCCGGGGTCGGTGAGCAGTTCTTC.

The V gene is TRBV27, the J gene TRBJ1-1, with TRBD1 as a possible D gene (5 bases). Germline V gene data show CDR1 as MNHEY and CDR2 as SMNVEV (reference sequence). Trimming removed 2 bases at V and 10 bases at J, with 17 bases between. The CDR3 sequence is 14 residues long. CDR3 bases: TGTGCCAGCAGTTTAAGCAGGGCGGACACCCTAGCTTTCTTT. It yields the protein CASSLSRADTLAFF.

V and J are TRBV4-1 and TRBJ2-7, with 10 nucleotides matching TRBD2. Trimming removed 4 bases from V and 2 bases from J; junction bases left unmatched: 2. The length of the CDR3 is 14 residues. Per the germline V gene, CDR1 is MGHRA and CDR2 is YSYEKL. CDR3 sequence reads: CASSPGLAAYEQYF. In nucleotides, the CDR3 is TGCGCCAGCAGCCCCGGACTAGCGGCCTACGAGCAGTACTTC.

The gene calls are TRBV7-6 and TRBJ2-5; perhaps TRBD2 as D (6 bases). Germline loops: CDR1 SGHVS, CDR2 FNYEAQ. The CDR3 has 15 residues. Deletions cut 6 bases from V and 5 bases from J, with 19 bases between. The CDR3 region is CASSSGGPLRETQYF. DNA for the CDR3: TGTGCCAGCAGTTCCGGAGGGCCCCTTCGGGAGACCCAGTACTTC.

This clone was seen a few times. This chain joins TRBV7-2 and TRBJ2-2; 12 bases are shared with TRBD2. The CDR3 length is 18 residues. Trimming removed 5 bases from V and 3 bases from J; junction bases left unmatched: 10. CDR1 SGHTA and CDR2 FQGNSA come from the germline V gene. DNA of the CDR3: TGTGCCAGCAGCCCTCTAGCGGGAGGGCCCGGGTACACCGGGGAGCTGTTTTTT. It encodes CASSPLAGGPGYTGELFF.

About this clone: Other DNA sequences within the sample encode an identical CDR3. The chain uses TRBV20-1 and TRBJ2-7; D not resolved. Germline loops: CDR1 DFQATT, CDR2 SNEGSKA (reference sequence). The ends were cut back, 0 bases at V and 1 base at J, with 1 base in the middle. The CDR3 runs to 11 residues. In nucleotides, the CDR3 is TGCAGTGCTAGAGAATCCTACGAGCAGTACTTC. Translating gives CSARESYEQYF.

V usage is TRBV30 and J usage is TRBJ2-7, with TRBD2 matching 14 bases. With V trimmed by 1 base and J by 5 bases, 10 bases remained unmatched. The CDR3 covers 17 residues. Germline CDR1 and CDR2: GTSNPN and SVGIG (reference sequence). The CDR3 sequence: CAWSGVTTSGRADEQYF. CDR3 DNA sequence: TGTGCCTGGAGTGGCGTCACGACTAGCGGGAGGGCTGACGAGCAGTACTTC.

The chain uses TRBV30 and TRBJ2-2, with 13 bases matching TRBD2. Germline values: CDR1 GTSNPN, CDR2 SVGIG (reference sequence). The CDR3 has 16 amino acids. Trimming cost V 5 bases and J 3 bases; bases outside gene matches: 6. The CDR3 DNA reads TGTGCCTGGGCCGGGACTAGCGGGACATACACCGGGGAGCTGTTTTTT. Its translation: CAWAGTSGTYTGELFF. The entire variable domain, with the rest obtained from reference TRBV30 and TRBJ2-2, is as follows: SQTIHQWPATLVQPVGSPLSLECTVEGTSNPNLYWYRQAAGRGLQLLFYSVGIGQISSEVPQNLSASRPQDRQFILSSKKLLLSDSGFYLCAWAGTSGTYTGELFFGEGSRLTVL.

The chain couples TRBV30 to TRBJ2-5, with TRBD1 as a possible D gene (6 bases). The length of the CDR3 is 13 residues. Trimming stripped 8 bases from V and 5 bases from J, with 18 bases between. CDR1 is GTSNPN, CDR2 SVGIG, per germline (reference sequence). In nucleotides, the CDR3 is TGTGCCCAGAGTACAGGGTTTTCGGAGACCCAGTACTTC. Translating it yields CAQSTGFSETQYF. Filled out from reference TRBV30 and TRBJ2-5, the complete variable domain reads SQTIHQWPATLVQPVGSPLSLECTVEGTSNPNLYWYRQAAGRGLQLLFYSVGIGQISSEVPQNLSASRPQDRQFILSSKKLLLSDSGFYLCAQSTGFSETQYFGPGTRLLVL.

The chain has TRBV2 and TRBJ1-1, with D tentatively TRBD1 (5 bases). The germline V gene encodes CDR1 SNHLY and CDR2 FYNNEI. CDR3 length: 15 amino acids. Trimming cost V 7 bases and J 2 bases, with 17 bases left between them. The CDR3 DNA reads TGTGCCAGCAATGTCCAGGGAGTCGCTAACACTGAAGCTTTCTTT. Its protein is CASNVQGVANTEAFF. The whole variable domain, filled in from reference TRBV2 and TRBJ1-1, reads EPEVTQTPSHQVTQMGQEVILRCVPISNHLYFYWYRQILGQKVEFLVSFYNNEISEKSEIFDDQFSVERPDGSNFTLKIRSTKLEDSAMYFCASNVQGVANTEAFFGQGTRLTVV.

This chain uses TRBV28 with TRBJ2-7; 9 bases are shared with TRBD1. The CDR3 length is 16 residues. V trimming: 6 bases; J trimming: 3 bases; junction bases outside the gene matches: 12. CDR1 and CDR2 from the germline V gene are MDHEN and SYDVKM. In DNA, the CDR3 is TGTGCCAGCAGGTCCCCGGGACAGGGAGGAAGCTACGAGCAGTACTTC. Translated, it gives CASRSPGQGGSYEQYF.

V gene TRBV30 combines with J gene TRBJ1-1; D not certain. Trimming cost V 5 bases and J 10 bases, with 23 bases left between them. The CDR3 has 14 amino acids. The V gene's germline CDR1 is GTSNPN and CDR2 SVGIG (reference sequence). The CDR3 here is CAWYNGLPVRAAFF. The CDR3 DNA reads TGTGCCTGGTATAACGGACTACCCGTTCGGGCAGCTTTCTTT.

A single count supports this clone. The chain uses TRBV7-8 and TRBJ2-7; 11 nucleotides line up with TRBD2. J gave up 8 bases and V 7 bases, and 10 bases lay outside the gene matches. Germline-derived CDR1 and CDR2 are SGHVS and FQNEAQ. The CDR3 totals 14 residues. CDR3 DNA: TGTGCCAGCATCCTTAGCGGGAGGGCCGGAAAGCAGTACTTC. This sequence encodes CASILSGRAGKQYF.